This is a list of T cell receptor beta chains from one sample in a study of CD8 T cells in Susac syndrome. A single record per CDR3 protein comes from TCRdb applying MiXCR to the immunoSEQ multiplex PCR reads. The table lists approximately 120,000 distinct CDR3 sequences, approximately 96% of them singletons. The source material was CD4+ T cells from PBMCs. These receptors were collected from a human donor in good health. Both conserved end residues are part of each CDR3. The order of the fields is V gene, J gene, CDR3 protein.

TRBV3-1,TRBJ2-5,CASRGGTETQETQYF
TRBV6-2/TRBV6-3,TRBJ2-7,CASSYQAQGSEQYF
TRBV28,TRBJ1-4,CASSFPNNEKLFF
TRBV10-3,TRBJ2-2,CAISSTGELFF
TRBV18,TRBJ2-2,CASSPNRATNTGELFF
TRBV29-1,TRBJ2-5,CSVEQGVGAQYF
TRBV4-1,TRBJ2-3,CASSQVSRYTDTQYF
TRBV7-2,TRBJ2-7,CASSSESGALGDEQYF
TRBV7-8,TRBJ1-1,CASRSQGVGTEAFF
TRBV6-2/TRBV6-3,TRBJ1-5,CASSPPGHSNQPQHF
TRBV7-2,TRBJ2-7,CASSLGVASTYEQYF
TRBV11-1,TRBJ2-6,CAIHPGVSPRPGSGANVLTF
TRBV5-8,TRBJ2-5,CASSLTGVRRETQYF
TRBV12-3/TRBV12-4,TRBJ2-1,CASSFERYTEQFF